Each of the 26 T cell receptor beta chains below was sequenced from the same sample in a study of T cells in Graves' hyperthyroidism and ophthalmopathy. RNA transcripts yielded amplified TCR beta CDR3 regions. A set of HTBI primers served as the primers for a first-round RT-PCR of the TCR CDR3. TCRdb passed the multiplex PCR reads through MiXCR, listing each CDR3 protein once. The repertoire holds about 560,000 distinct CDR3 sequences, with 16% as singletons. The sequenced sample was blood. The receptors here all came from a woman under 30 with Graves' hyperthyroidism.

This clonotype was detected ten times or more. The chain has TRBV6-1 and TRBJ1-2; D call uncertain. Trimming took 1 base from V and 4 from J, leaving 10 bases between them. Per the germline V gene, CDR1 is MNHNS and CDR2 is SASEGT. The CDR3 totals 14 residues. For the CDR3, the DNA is TGTGCCAGCAGTGAAGTCTCGGGTGGCTATGGCTACACCTTC. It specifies CASSEVSGGYGYTF.

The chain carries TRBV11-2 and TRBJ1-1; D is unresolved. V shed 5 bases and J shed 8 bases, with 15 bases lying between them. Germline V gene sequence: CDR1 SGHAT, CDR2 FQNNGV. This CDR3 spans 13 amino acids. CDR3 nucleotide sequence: TGTGCCAGCAGCCAAGAAAGGGCAGGAGAAGCTTTCTTT. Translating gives CASSQERAGEAFF.

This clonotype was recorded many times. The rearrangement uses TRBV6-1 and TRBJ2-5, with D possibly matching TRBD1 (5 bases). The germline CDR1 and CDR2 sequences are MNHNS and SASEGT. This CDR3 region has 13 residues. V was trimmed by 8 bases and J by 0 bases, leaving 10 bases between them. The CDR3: CASGDRDQETQYF. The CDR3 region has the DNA TGTGCCAGCGGAGACAGAGACCAAGAGACCCAGTACTTC.

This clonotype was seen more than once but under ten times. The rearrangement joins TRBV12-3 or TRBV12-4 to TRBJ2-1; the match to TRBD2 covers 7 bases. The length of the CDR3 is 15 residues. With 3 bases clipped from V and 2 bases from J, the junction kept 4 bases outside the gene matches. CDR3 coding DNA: TGTGCCAGCAGTTTCGCGGGGGAACCCTACAATGAGCAGTTCTTC. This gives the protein CASSFAGEPYNEQFF.

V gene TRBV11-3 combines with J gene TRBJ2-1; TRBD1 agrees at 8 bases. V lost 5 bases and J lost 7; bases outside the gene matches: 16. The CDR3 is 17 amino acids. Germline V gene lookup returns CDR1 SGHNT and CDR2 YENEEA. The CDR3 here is CASSVYPSGGGMNEQFF. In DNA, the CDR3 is TGTGCCAGCAGCGTGTATCCCTCAGGGGGCGGAATGAATGAGCAGTTCTTC.

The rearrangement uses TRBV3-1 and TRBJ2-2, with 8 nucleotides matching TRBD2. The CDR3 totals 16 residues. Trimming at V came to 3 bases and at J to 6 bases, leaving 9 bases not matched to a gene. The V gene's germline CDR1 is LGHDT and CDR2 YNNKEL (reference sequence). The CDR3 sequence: CASSQGRTGGSGELFF. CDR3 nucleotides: TGTGCCAGCAGCCAGGGCCGGACGGGGGGGTCCGGGGAGCTGTTTTTT. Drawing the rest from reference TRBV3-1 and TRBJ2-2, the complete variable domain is DTAVSQTPKYLVTQMGNDKSIKCEQNLGHDTMYWYKQDSKKFLKIMFSYNNKELIINETVPNRFSPKSPDKAHLNLHINSLELGDSAVYFCASSQGRTGGSGELFFGEGSRLTVL.

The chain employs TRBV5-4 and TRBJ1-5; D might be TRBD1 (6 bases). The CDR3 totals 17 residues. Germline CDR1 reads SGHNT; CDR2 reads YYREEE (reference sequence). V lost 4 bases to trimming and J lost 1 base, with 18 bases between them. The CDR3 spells CASSNMRWGASNQPQHF. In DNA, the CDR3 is TGTGCCAGCAGCAATATGAGATGGGGGGCGAGCAATCAGCCCCAGCATTTT.

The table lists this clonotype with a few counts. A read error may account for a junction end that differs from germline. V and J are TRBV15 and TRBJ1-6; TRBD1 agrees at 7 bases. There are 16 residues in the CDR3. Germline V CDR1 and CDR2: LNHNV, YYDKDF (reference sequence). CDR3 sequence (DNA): TGTGCCACCAACAGAACGCCCGGGACAGTTAATTCACCCCTCCACTTT. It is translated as CATNRTPGTVNSPLHF.

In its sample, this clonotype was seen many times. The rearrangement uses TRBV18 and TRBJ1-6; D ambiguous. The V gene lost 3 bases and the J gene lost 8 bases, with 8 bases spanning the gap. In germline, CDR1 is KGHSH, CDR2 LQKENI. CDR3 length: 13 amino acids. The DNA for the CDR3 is TGTGCCAGCTCACCCCCCGTGGATTCACCCCTCCACTTT. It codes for CASSPPVDSPLHF.

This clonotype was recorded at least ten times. CDR3 amino acids: CASRWGSSMGETQYF. CDR3 sequence (DNA): TGTGCCAGCCGCTGGGGGTCCAGTATGGGAGAGACCCAGTACTTC. This rearrangement joins TRBV7-8 to TRBJ2-5; D may be TRBD1 or TRBD2 (5 bases each). This CDR3 has 15 amino acids. Germline CDR1 is SGHVS and CDR2 is FQNEAQ. Trimming shortened V by 8 bases and J by 4 bases, and 20 bases separated the two germline ends.

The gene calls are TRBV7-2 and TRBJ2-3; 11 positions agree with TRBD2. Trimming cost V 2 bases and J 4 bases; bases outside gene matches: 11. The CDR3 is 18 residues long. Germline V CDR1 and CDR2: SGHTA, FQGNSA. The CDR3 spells CASSLMGLAATSSDTQYF. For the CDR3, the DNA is TGTGCCAGCAGCTTAATGGGACTAGCGGCCACATCCTCAGATACGCAGTATTTT.

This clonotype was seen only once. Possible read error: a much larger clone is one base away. The CDR3 DNA sequence: TGTGCCAGCAGCGTAGGAGTCGACGTGGGCACTGAAGCTTTCTTT. This gives the protein CASSVGVDVGTEAFF. The chain is built from TRBV9 and TRBJ1-1, with D unclear. The CDR3 runs 15 residues. Germline CDR1 is SGDLS and CDR2 is YYNGEE. Trimming stripped 0 bases from V and 4 bases from J, with 13 bases between.

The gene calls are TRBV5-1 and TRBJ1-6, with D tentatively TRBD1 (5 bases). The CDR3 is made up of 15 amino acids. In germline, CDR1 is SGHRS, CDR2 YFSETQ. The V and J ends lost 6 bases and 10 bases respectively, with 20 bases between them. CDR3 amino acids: CASTHDGPWGSPLHF. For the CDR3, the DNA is TGCGCCAGCACTCACGACGGGCCTTGGGGGTCACCCCTCCACTTT.

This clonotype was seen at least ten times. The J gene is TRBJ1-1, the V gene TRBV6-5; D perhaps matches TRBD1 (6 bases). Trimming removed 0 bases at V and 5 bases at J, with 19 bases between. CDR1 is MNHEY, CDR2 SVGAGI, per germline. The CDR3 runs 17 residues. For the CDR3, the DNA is TGTGCCAGCAGTTACTCAGGGACAACCCCCCAGGGGACTGAAGCTTTCTTT. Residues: CASSYSGTTPQGTEAFF.

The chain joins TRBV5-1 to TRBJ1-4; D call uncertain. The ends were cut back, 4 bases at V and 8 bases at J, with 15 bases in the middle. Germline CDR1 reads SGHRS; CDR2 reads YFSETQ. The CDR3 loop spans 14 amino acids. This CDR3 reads CASSSGVEGEKLFF. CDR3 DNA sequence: TGCGCCAGCAGCAGTGGGGTTGAAGGCGAAAAACTGTTTTTT.

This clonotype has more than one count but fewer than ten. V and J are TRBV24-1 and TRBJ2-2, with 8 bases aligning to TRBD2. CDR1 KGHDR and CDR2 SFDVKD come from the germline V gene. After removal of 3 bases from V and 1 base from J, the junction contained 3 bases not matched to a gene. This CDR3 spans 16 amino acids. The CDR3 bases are TGTGCCACCAGTGATGCACTAGCGGAGAACACCGGGGAGCTGTTTTTT. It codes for CATSDALAENTGELFF.

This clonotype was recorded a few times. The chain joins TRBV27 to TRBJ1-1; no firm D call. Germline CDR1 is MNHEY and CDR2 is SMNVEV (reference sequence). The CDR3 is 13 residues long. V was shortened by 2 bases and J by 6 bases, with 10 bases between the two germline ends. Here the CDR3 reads CASSLMGSPEAFF. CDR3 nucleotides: TGTGCCAGCAGTTTAATGGGTAGTCCTGAAGCTTTCTTT.

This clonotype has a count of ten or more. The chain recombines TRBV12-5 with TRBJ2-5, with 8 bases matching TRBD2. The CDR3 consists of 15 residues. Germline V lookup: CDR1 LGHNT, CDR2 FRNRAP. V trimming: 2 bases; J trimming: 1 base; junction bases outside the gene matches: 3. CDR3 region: CASGLPTSGQETQYF. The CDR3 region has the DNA TGTGCTAGTGGTTTGCCCACTAGCGGCCAAGAGACCCAGTACTTC.

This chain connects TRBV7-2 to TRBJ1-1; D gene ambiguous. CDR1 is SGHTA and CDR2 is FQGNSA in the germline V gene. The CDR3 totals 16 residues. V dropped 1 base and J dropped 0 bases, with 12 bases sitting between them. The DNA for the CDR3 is TGTGCCAGCAGCTTAGACTTAACAGTGATGAACACTGAAGCTTTCTTT. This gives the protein CASSLDLTVMNTEAFF.

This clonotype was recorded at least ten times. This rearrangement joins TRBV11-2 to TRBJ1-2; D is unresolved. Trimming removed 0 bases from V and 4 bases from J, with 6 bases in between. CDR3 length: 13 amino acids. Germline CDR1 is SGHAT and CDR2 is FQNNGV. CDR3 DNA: TGTGCCAGCAGCTTAGAAGGCATCTATGGCTACACCTTC. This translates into CASSLEGIYGYTF.

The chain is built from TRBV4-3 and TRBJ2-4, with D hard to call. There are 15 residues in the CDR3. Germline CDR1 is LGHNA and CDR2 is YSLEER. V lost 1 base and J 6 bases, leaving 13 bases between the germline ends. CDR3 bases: TGCGCCAGCAGCCAAGCTGGGCCTACCAGAAACATTCAGTACTTC. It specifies CASSQAGPTRNIQYF.

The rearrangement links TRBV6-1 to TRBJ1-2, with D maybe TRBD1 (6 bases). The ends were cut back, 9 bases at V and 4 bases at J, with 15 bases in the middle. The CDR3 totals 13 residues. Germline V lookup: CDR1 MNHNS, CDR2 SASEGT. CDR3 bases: TGTGCCAGTATAACCGGGACACTCTATGGCTACACCTTC. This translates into CASITGTLYGYTF.

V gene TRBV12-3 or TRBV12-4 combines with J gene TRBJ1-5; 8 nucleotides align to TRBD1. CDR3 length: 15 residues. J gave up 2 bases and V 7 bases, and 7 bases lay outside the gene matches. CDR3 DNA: TGTGCCAGCACCCTCCAGACAGGGGGCAATCAGCCCCAGCATTTT. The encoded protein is CASTLQTGGNQPQHF.

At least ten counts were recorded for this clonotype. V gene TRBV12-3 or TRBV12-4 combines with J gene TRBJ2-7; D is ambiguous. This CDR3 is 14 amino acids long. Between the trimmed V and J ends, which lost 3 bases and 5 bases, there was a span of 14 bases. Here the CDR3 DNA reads TGTGCCAGCAGTTTTTTCGCTAGTCAGGACGAGCAGTACTTC. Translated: CASSFFASQDEQYF.

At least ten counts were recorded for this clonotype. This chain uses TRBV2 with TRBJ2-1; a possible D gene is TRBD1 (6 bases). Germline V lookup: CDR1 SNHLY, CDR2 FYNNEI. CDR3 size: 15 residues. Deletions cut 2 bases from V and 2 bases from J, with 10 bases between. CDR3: CASSEIRGPYNEQFF. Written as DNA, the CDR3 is TGTGCCAGCAGTGAAATCAGGGGCCCCTACAATGAGCAGTTCTTC.

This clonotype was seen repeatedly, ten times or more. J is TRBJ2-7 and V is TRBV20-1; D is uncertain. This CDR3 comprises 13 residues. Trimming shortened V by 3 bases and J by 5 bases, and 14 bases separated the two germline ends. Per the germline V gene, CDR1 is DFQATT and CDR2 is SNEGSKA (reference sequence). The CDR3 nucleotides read TGCAGTGCTAGTAAATCCGGGTCGCACGAGCAGTACTTC. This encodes CSASKSGSHEQYF.